This T cell receptor beta chain was captured by sequencing in a study of blood T cell repertoires in COVID-19. Study information: Sites in the United States, Italy and Spain provided acute and convalescent COVID-19 samples.

In the original analysis: Estimates of nucleated cell counts were drawn from the amplification of reference gene primers. Profiling relied on immunoSEQ multiplex PCR, and the TCRdb table lists in-frame clones only, not all of them. That table is the source of V, J and clone size, and D and trimming were worked out from the DNA. This table holds 110,000 to 150,000 clones, around four fifths found once. All enrollees were roughly 18 to 100 years old and from fewer than 25 US areas. Participant-given clinical history determined each cohort assignment. CDR3 length: 14 amino acids. The V end was cut by 2 bases, the J end by 0 bases, with 7 bases between. Looked up from germline, CDR1 is LNHDA and CDR2 is SQIVND (reference sequence).

The source material was PBMCs or T cells enriched from blood (not recorded which). This sequence was found in a woman aged 40 to 55 who had recovered from COVID-19. The chain joins TRBV19 to TRBJ2-5, with D possibly matching TRBD2 (5 bases). CDR3 amino acids: CASSIIGNQETQYF. The CDR3 coding sequence is TGTGCCAGTAGTATAATCGGGAACCAAGAGACCCAGTACTTC.